One and the same sample provided the 27 T cell receptor beta chains below, sequenced in a study of spatial heterogeneity in lung cancer. Whole-study findings and limits: Expanded intratumoral alpha and beta TCR counts tracked tumor mutation counts.

As for time point: sample taken at primary tumor resection. Antigens of these TCRs are unknown. TCRdb reprocessed the 5' RACE reads via MiXCR and lists one record per CDR3 protein. Of fewer than 20,000 distinct CDR3 sequences detected, 5.7% appear once; the ten largest clones hold 10%. The material sequenced was lung tumor tissue, taken at surgery. The receptor source for this set is a female donor with early-stage non-small cell lung cancer.

This clonotype was recorded at least ten times. The rearrangement links TRBV4-1 to TRBJ2-1; 10 bases match TRBD2. This CDR3 has 17 amino acids. V shed 10 bases and J 4 bases; nucleotides not matched to a gene: 16. Germline V CDR1 and CDR2: MGHRA, YSYEKL. The CDR3 coding sequence is TGCGCCACTAAGCCAATCCCGGGACTAGCGACTTACAATGAGCAGTTCTTC. It encodes CATKPIPGLATYNEQFF.

This clonotype was detected many times. V usage is TRBV28 and J usage is TRBJ1-3; 12 positions match TRBD1. The germline V gene has CDR1 MDHEN and CDR2 SYDVKM. V trimming: 5 bases; J trimming: 4 bases; junction bases outside the gene matches: 12. This CDR3 contains 18 residues. The CDR3 region has the DNA TGTGCCAGCAGTCCCCCCCCGGGACAGGGGGCGCGGGGAAACACCATATATTTT. Translating gives CASSPPPGQGARGNTIYF. The whole variable domain, remainder taken from reference TRBV28 and TRBJ1-3, is DVKVTQSSRYLVKRTGEKVFLECVQDMDHENMFWYRQDPGLGLRLIYFSYDVKMKEKGDIPEGYSVSREKKERFSLILESASTNQTSMYLCASSPPPGQGARGNTIYFGEGSWLTVV.

The rearrangement uses TRBV11-3 and TRBJ2-2; D is unclear. CDR3 length: 14 residues. Looked up from germline, CDR1 is SGHNT and CDR2 is YENEEA. V was clipped by 4 bases and J by 6 bases, with 12 bases between them. CDR3 sequence (DNA): TGTGCCAGCAGCTCCCGTCGAAGGGCCGGGGAGCTGTTTTTT. Its translation is CASSSRRRAGELFF. Looking up the rest from reference TRBV11-3 and TRBJ2-2 gives the full variable domain: EAGVVQSPRYKIIEKKQPVAFWCNPISGHNTLYWYLQNLGQGPELLIRYENEEAVDDSQLPKDRFSAERLKGVDSTLKIQPAELGDSAVYLCASSSRRRAGELFFGEGSRLTVL.

This clonotype was recorded many times. This chain joins TRBV7-9 and TRBJ2-5, with a possible D match to TRBD1 (5 bases). The CDR3 loop spans 14 amino acids. Trimming removed 0 bases at V and 5 bases at J, with 10 bases between. In germline, CDR1 is SEHNR, CDR2 FQNEAQ (reference sequence). CDR3 bases: TGTGCCAGCAGCTTAGCTCAGGGTTTGGAGACCCAGTACTTC. It encodes CASSLAQGLETQYF.

There are many counts of this clonotype. The J gene is TRBJ1-2, the V gene TRBV7-9, with TRBD1 matching 9 bases. V lost 5 bases to trimming and J lost 9 bases; unmatched junction nucleotides: 4. The CDR3 length is 12 residues. The germline V gene encodes CDR1 SEHNR and CDR2 FQNEAQ (reference sequence). CDR3 loop: CASSPGQGSYTF. Here the CDR3 DNA reads TGTGCCAGCAGCCCTGGACAGGGGAGCTACACCTTC.

This clonotype showed up many times. The chain is built from TRBV5-1 and TRBJ2-3; 7 nucleotides agree with TRBD1. The CDR3 contains 14 residues. In germline, CDR1 is SGHRS, CDR2 YFSETQ. V was pared by 6 bases and J by 0 bases, with 4 bases of the junction left unmatched. The CDR3 DNA follows: TGCGCCAGCACGGGACAGACTAGCACAGATACGCAGTATTTT. It codes for CASTGQTSTDTQYF.

This clonotype has a count of ten or more. The rearrangement joins TRBV29-1 to TRBJ2-3; TRBD1 aligns across 9 bases. The CDR3 extends over 15 amino acids. From germline, CDR1 is SQVTM and CDR2 ANQGSEA. Trimming took 4 bases from V and 1 from J; bases not matched to a gene: 6. As DNA, the CDR3 is TGCAGCGTTGCGGTTGGGACAGGGCGCACAGATACGCAGTATTTT. This gives the protein CSVAVGTGRTDTQYF.

This clonotype was detected many times. This sequence joins TRBV7-3 and TRBJ2-7, with D possibly matching TRBD2 (5 bases). Germline lookup yields CDR1 SGHTA and CDR2 FQGTGA. This CDR3 has 13 amino acids. Trimming pared 0 bases from V and 4 bases from J, leaving 7 bases between. The CDR3 protein is CASSLTGGYEQYF. Here the CDR3 DNA reads TGTGCCAGCAGCTTAACGGGCGGGTACGAGCAGTACTTC. Combining the CDR3 with reference TRBV7-3 and TRBJ2-7 gives the whole variable domain GAGVSQTPSNKVTEKGKYVELRCDPISGHTALYWYRQSLGQGPEFLIYFQGTGAADDSGLPNDRFFAVRPEGSVSTLKIQRTERGDSAVYLCASSLTGGYEQYFGPGTRLTVT.

As concerns this clonotype: A much larger clone lies a single base off, so this may be a read error. The V and J genes are TRBV18 and TRBJ2-1; 10 bases are shared with TRBD2. The germline V gene has CDR1 KGHSH and CDR2 LQKENI. This CDR3 is 15 amino acids long. CDR3 bases: TGTGCCAGCTCACCGGCTAGCGGGAGTGGCAATAAGCAGTTCTTC. Its protein is CASSPASGSGNKQFF.

This clonotype has more than one count but fewer than ten. The chain recombines TRBV6-5 with TRBJ2-1; D is possibly TRBD2 (6 bases). Germline CDR1 reads MNHEY; CDR2 reads SVGAGI. The CDR3 extends over 14 amino acids. Trimming left V 8 bases short and J 4 bases short, with 15 bases between. This CDR3 reads CASGLADPYNEQFF. CDR3 nucleotide sequence: TGTGCCAGCGGTTTAGCGGATCCATACAATGAGCAGTTCTTC.

The genes are TRBV28 and TRBJ2-5; perhaps TRBD2 as D (5 bases). V lost 6 bases to trimming and J lost 4 bases, with 15 bases between them. Germline CDR1 MDHEN, CDR2 SYDVKM. This CDR3 contains 14 residues. The CDR3 protein is CASSGRDSGETQYF. CDR3 DNA sequence: TGTGCCAGCAGCGGACGGGATTCCGGAGAGACCCAGTACTTC.

The rearrangement uses TRBV6-6 and TRBJ2-2; tentative D call: TRBD1 (5 bases). The CDR3 runs to 13 residues. Trimming took off 0 bases at V and 9 bases at J, with 8 bases between the two ends. CDR1 is MNHNY, CDR2 SVGAGI, per germline (reference sequence). CDR3 bases: TGTGCCAGCAGTTACTCACAGGCCCGGGAGCTGTTTTTT. Translated, it gives CASSYSQARELFF.

In this sample, this clonotype turned up many times. This chain uses TRBV19 with TRBJ2-4, with 11 bases lining up with TRBD1. The CDR3 loop spans 13 amino acids. CDR1 and CDR2 (germline): LNHDA, SQIVND (reference sequence). With V trimmed by 8 bases and J by 4 bases, 1 base remained unmatched. CDR3 nucleotides: TGTGCCAGTGGGGACAGGGGGAAAAACATTCAGTACTTC. It translates to CASGDRGKNIQYF.

This clonotype was seen at least ten times. The chain is built from TRBV29-1 and TRBJ2-2; D may be TRBD1 (6 bases). Trimming pared 7 bases from V and 1 base from J, leaving 10 bases between. The CDR3 extends over 13 amino acids. Germline V gives CDR1 SQVTM, CDR2 ANQGSEA. This CDR3 reads CSAAQGNTGELFF. CDR3 DNA: TGCAGCGCGGCACAGGGGAACACCGGGGAGCTGTTTTTT.

This clonotype has a handful of counts. The chain couples TRBV2 to TRBJ2-6; 7 bases line up with TRBD1. The CDR3 contains 16 residues. Losses at the gene ends were 6 bases for V and 3 bases for J; bases not matched to a gene: 8. Germline V gene lookup returns CDR1 SNHLY and CDR2 FYNNEI. In DNA form, the CDR3 reads TGTGCCAGCAGAAGACAGGGAGAAAGTGGGGCCAACGTCCTGACTTTC. It encodes CASRRQGESGANVLTF.

This clonotype turned up a few times. The chain carries TRBV12-3 or TRBV12-4 and TRBJ2-3; 10 bases agree with TRBD2. Trimming cost V 6 bases and J 9 bases; bases outside gene matches: 12. The CDR3 length is 15 residues. CDR3 in DNA: TGTGCCAGCAGGGGAATGGGGACTAGCGTGAGGACGCAGTATTTT. It specifies CASRGMGTSVRTQYF.

This clonotype showed up many times. The rearrangement links TRBV7-9 to TRBJ2-2; 9 positions match TRBD1. V trimming: 5 bases; J trimming: 4 bases; junction bases outside the gene matches: 8. Germline V gene data show CDR1 as SEHNR and CDR2 as FQNEAQ (reference sequence). The CDR3 spans 16 residues. Written as DNA, the CDR3 is TGTGCCAGCAGCCCCCGGACAGGGGTGCTCACCGGGGAGCTGTTTTTT. Protein product: CASSPRTGVLTGELFF.

Comment on this clonotype: At one end, the junction sequence differs from germline, possibly due to a read error. The chain uses TRBV5-1 and TRBJ1-6; no definite D call. The CDR3 is 13 amino acids. Germline CDR1 and CDR2: SGHRS and YFSETQ. DNA for the CDR3: TGCACCAGCAGCTTGTCGGAGGAGTCATCCCTCCACTTT. It encodes CTSSLSEESSLHF.

This clonotype was seen ten or more times. This chain links TRBV29-1 with TRBJ1-4; D is ambiguous. This CDR3 has 15 amino acids. The V end lost 7 bases, the J end lost 7 bases, and 22 bases lay between the germline ends. Germline CDR1 reads SQVTM; CDR2 reads ANQGSEA. The CDR3 reads CSAVAGGSRGEKLFF. As DNA, the CDR3 is TGCAGCGCCGTGGCCGGCGGGTCTCGGGGTGAAAAACTGTTTTTT.

By sample share, this clonotype is medium-sized. The V call is TRBV28, the J call TRBJ1-2, with D tentatively TRBD1 (5 bases). Trimming left V 1 base short and J 7 bases short, with 7 bases between. Germline CDR1 is MDHEN and CDR2 is SYDVKM. This CDR3 is built from 12 residues. Here the CDR3 reads CASSLSGGGYTF. CDR3 bases: TGTGCCAGCAGTTTATCTGGGGGTGGCTACACCTTC.

This clonotype was detected ten times or more. This sequence joins TRBV3-1 and TRBJ2-7, with TRBD1 identical over 12 bases. Per germline, CDR1 LGHDT and CDR2 YNNKEL (reference sequence). The CDR3 covers 16 residues. J lost 5 bases, V lost 1 base, and 6 bases had no gene match. CDR3 nucleotides: TGTGCCAGCAGCCAAGTTCCGGGACAGGGGGCTGACGAGCAGTACTTC. Translating it yields CASSQVPGQGADEQYF.

This clonotype was detected only a few times. This rearrangement joins TRBV4-1 to TRBJ1-6, with TRBD1 as a possible D gene (6 bases). The CDR3 length is 16 residues. Deletions cut 1 base from V and 7 bases from J, with 14 bases between. Germline V gene sequence: CDR1 MGHRA, CDR2 YSYEKL. The CDR3 reads CASSQVWGGENSPLHF. The CDR3 coding sequence is TGCGCCAGCAGCCAAGTGTGGGGGGGCGAGAATTCACCCCTCCACTTT.

The chain has TRBV28 and TRBJ2-2; possibly TRBD1 for D (6 bases). Trimming shortened V by 7 bases and J by 3 bases, and 27 bases separated the two germline ends. This CDR3 contains 19 residues. Germline V CDR1 and CDR2: MDHEN, SYDVKM. CDR3 DNA sequence: TGTGCCAGCACTCTCAGGGGTCTTGAAGTTCTCGGCGACACCGGGGAGCTGTTTTTT. Its protein is CASTLRGLEVLGDTGELFF.

This clonotype was observed many times. The chain joins TRBV27 to TRBJ2-1; a possible D gene is TRBD2 (6 bases). V was trimmed by 7 bases and J by 7 bases, leaving 17 bases between them. The CDR3 loop spans 14 amino acids. The V gene's germline CDR1 is MNHEY and CDR2 SMNVEV (reference sequence). CDR3 amino acids: CASMWGSGGNEQFF. The CDR3 bases are TGTGCCAGCATGTGGGGTAGCGGAGGGAATGAGCAGTTCTTC.

The table lists this clonotype with many counts. The chain recombines TRBV6-2 or TRBV6-3 with TRBJ2-1; 11 bases line up with TRBD2. The V and J ends lost 9 bases and 6 bases, in that order; junction bases with no gene match: 13. CDR1 MNHEY and CDR2 SVGEGT come from the germline V gene. CDR3 length: 16 amino acids. The CDR3 DNA reads TGTGCCAGTACCTACGGCACTAGCGGGAGATTCAATGAGCAGTTCTTC. Translation gives CASTYGTSGRFNEQFF.

A few counts support this clonotype. This sequence joins TRBV5-1 and TRBJ1-5; TRBD1 matches at 8 bases. This CDR3 has 15 amino acids. The ends lost 0 bases at V and 3 bases at J; junction bases unmatched: 2. Germline V lookup: CDR1 SGHRS, CDR2 YFSETQ. The chain's CDR3 is CASSLGTGYNQPQHF. The DNA of the CDR3 is TGCGCCAGCAGCTTGGGGACAGGGTACAATCAGCCCCAGCATTTT.

In this sample, this clonotype turned up many times. This chain links TRBV18 with TRBJ2-1, with TRBD2 as a possible D gene (5 bases). Germline V gives CDR1 KGHSH, CDR2 LQKENI. V was clipped by 6 bases and J by 6 bases, with 15 bases between them. This CDR3 is 14 amino acids long. The chain's CDR3 is CASSRGSFTNEQFF. The CDR3, as DNA: TGTGCCAGCTCCCGAGGGAGTTTTACCAATGAGCAGTTCTTC.